This paragraph covers one T cell receptor beta chain sequence. Its antigen is as yet unknown. This entry belongs to a study of CD8+ T cells in alopecia areata. Whole-study results and caveats: Sequence data from scalp samples additionally include resident alphabeta T cells of normal skin. TCR sharing was clearer in mice than between patients, perhaps partly owing to patient HLA diversity. Normal scalp showed lower clonality than lesional scalp, especially alopecia totalis/universalis.

Extracted RNA was reverse transcribed into cDNA, the sequencing template. Method: immunoSEQ multiplex PCR; TCRdb's copy keeps in-frame clones and lacks some. This sample has 90,000 to 130,000 clones, with approximately 59% found just once. The sorting of PBMCs gave CD4+ and CD8+ T cells. Deletions cut 4 bases from V and 3 bases from J, with 8 bases between. The CDR3 has 13 residues. Looked up from germline, CDR1 is SGHKS and CDR2 is YYEKEE (reference sequence). The TCR was taken from a human donor in good health. The sequenced sample consisted of CD8+ T cells sorted from blood. The chain recombines TRBV5-5 with TRBJ2-1; no clear D. CDR3: CASSPEFYNEQFF. CDR3 in DNA: TGTGCCAGCAGCCCGGAGTTCTACAATGAGCAGTTCTTC. Supplemented by reference TRBV5-5 and TRBJ2-1, the full variable domain reads DAGVTQSPTHLIKTRGQQVTLRCSPISGHKSVSWYQQVLGQGPQFIFQYYEKEERGRGNFPDRFSARQFPNYSSELNVNALLLGDSALYLCASSPEFYNEQFFGPGTRLTVL.